Following are 31 T cell receptor beta chains from one sample sequenced in a study of cytomegalovirus exposure and HLA in healthy donors. Researchers ran the PCR with 60 Vbeta and 13 Jbeta primers. Profiled with immunoSEQ multiplex PCR; TCRdb holds only in-frame clones, not every one. The repertoire holds some 180,000 clones, roughly 79% seen once, with 1.5% to 2% in the top ten. The specimen sequenced was PBMCs. All receptors derive from a man aged 25 to 40 in good health and CMV-seronegative.

The CDR3 DNA reads as TGTGCCAGCAGCCAAAACGGACTAGCGGGAACCTACGAGCAGTACTTC. Its protein is CASSQNGLAGTYEQYF. The V and J genes are TRBV4-2 and TRBJ2-7; 12 nucleotides align to TRBD2. Germline assignment: CDR1 LGHNA and CDR2 YNFKEQ. With V trimmed by 2 bases and J by 2 bases, 4 bases remained unmatched. This CDR3 region has 16 residues.

The chain recombines TRBV27 with TRBJ2-2, with 8 positions matching TRBD1. V was pared by 6 bases and J by 5 bases, with 8 bases of the junction left unmatched. The length of the CDR3 is 15 residues. Germline values: CDR1 MNHEY, CDR2 SMNVEV (reference sequence). The CDR3 is CASRSRTGSTGELFF. As DNA, the CDR3 is TGTGCCAGCAGGTCTAGGACAGGGAGTACCGGGGAGCTGTTTTTT.

V usage is TRBV4-2 and J usage is TRBJ1-1, with 11 bases lining up with TRBD1. The CDR3 contains 15 residues. The germline V gene has CDR1 LGHNA and CDR2 YNFKEQ. The junction had 1 base not matched to a gene; V was cut back by 0 bases and J by 4 bases. The CDR3 coding sequence is TGTGCCAGCAGCCAAGAAGGGACAGGGGGCACTGAAGCTTTCTTT. The encoded protein is CASSQEGTGGTEAFF.

The V call is TRBV6-5, the J call TRBJ2-1, with 14 positions matching TRBD2. Trimming cost V 0 bases and J 15 bases; bases outside gene matches: 7. CDR1 MNHEY and CDR2 SVGAGI come from the germline V gene. The CDR3 loop spans 15 amino acids. CDR3 in amino acids: CASSYSRTSGRFLFF. CDR3 DNA sequence: TGTGCCAGCAGTTACTCCCGGACTAGCGGGAGGTTTTTGTTCTTC.

The gene calls are TRBV2 and TRBJ2-2; a weak D match, TRBD1 (5 bases). The V and J ends lost 4 bases and 5 bases respectively, with 14 bases between them. The CDR3 has 15 amino acids. The germline CDR1 and CDR2 sequences are SNHLY and FYNNEI. The DNA of the CDR3 is TGTGCCAGCAGTGTCTATGACAAGGGGACCGGGGAGCTGTTTTTT. This gives the protein CASSVYDKGTGELFF.

The chain joins TRBV2 to TRBJ1-5; a weak D match, TRBD1 (5 bases). The CDR3 spans 12 residues. The V gene's germline CDR1 is SNHLY and CDR2 FYNNEI. V was trimmed by 8 bases and J by 1 base, leaving 6 bases between them. CDR3 nucleotides: TGTGCCAGCCGACAGAGCAATCAGCCCCAGCATTTT. Translated: CASRQSNQPQHF.

This sequence joins TRBV11-3 and TRBJ2-1; 12 nucleotides line up with TRBD2. CDR1 and CDR2 (germline): SGHNT, YENEEA. V gave up 6 bases and J gave up 6 bases; unmatched junction bases: 9. This CDR3 is built from 16 residues. The CDR3 region has the DNA TGTGCCAGCAGAGTTACTAGCGGGAGGTGGGTCAATGAGCAGTTCTTC. Protein: CASRVTSGRWVNEQFF. Filled out from reference TRBV11-3 and TRBJ2-1, the complete variable domain reads EAGVVQSPRYKIIEKKQPVAFWCNPISGHNTLYWYLQNLGQGPELLIRYENEEAVDDSQLPKDRFSAERLKGVDSTLKIQPAELGDSAVYLCASRVTSGRWVNEQFFGPGTRLTVL.

This chain joins TRBV2 and TRBJ1-5; tentatively, D is TRBD1 (6 bases). Trimming left V 8 bases short and J 7 bases short, with 21 bases between. Germline values: CDR1 SNHLY, CDR2 FYNNEI. The CDR3 has 15 amino acids. CDR3 bases: TGTGCCAGCCCCCTGGGCAGGGGTGGTAAACAGCCCCAGCATTTT. It specifies CASPLGRGGKQPQHF.

The chain links TRBV5-1 to TRBJ2-2; D remains unclear. The V and J ends lost 1 base and 0 bases respectively, with 7 bases between them. This CDR3 is 15 amino acids long. The V gene's germline CDR1 is SGHRS and CDR2 YFSETQ. The CDR3 sequence: CASSLLGSNTGELFF. In DNA form, the CDR3 reads TGCGCCAGCAGCTTGTTGGGCTCGAACACCGGGGAGCTGTTTTTT.

The V and J genes are TRBV5-1 and TRBJ1-3; TRBD1 matches 8 bases. The V gene end was trimmed by 0 bases and the J gene end by 3 bases; junction bases not matched to a gene: 5. Germline loops: CDR1 SGHRS, CDR2 YFSETQ. The CDR3 length is 16 residues. The CDR3 DNA follows: TGCGCCAGCAGCTTGGGGACAGGGTTCGGTGGAAACACCATATATTTT. This translates into CASSLGTGFGGNTIYF.

This clone has only one observation. The genes are TRBV27 and TRBJ2-1; D gene uncertain. There are 12 residues in the CDR3. The V gene lost 4 bases and the J gene lost 10 bases, with 11 bases spanning the gap. Germline V gene lookup returns CDR1 MNHEY and CDR2 SMNVEV (reference sequence). The CDR3 here is CASSSPFREQFF. The DNA for the CDR3 is TGTGCCAGCAGTTCCCCGTTTCGGGAGCAGTTCTTC.

The V call is TRBV4-1, the J call TRBJ2-7, with D maybe TRBD2 (5 bases). The CDR3 runs to 15 residues. V gave up 2 bases and J gave up 6 bases, with 17 bases separating them. Germline V gene data show CDR1 as MGHRA and CDR2 as YSYEKL. The CDR3 region is CASSQSRGSGFEQYF. The CDR3 nucleotides are TGCGCCAGCAGCCAATCTCGCGGGTCTGGTTTCGAGCAGTACTTC.

The V and J genes are TRBV5-5 and TRBJ1-1; 8 nucleotides match TRBD1. Trimming at V came to 8 bases and at J to 2 bases, leaving 8 bases not matched to a gene. There are 14 residues in the CDR3. Germline V gene data show CDR1 as SGHKS and CDR2 as YYEKEE (reference sequence). CDR3 loop: CASLRGPDNTEAFF. CDR3 bases: TGTGCCAGTCTCAGGGGGCCGGATAACACTGAAGCTTTCTTT. The variable domain in full, completed from reference TRBV5-5 and TRBJ1-1, reads DAGVTQSPTHLIKTRGQQVTLRCSPISGHKSVSWYQQVLGQGPQFIFQYYEKEERGRGNFPDRFSARQFPNYSSELNVNALLLGDSALYLCASLRGPDNTEAFFGQGTRLTVV.

This clone was observed a few times. The gene calls are TRBV28 and TRBJ2-3; D may be TRBD1 (5 bases). The germline gives CDR1 MDHEN, CDR2 SYDVKM. The germline V and J ends were trimmed by 6 bases and 4 bases, with 20 bases remaining between them. The CDR3 has 16 residues. The CDR3 region is CASRPPGLSKADTQYF. CDR3 in DNA: TGTGCCAGCAGGCCACCAGGGTTATCGAAGGCAGATACGCAGTATTTT.

This clone was counted a few times. At one end the junction does not follow the germline gene, possibly because of a read error. The chain joins TRBV27 to TRBJ1-6; D ambiguous. CDR3 length: 15 residues. Germline V lookup: CDR1 MNHEY, CDR2 SMNVEV (reference sequence). CDR3 DNA: TGTGCCAGCAGTATGCCTGAAAACTATAATTCCCCCCTCCACTTT. Translating gives CASSMPENYNSPLHF.

The rearrangement joins TRBV5-1 to TRBJ2-1; TRBD2 matches 7 bases. From germline, CDR1 is SGHRS and CDR2 YFSETQ. The CDR3 extends over 14 amino acids. The junction had 6 bases not matched to a gene; V was cut back by 0 bases and J by 9 bases. The chain's CDR3 is CASSLEAGVTEQFF. The CDR3 DNA sequence: TGCGCCAGCAGCTTGGAGGCGGGAGTGACTGAGCAGTTCTTC.

The V call is TRBV15, the J call TRBJ2-3, with 8 bases identical to TRBD1. Trimming removed 5 bases from V and 3 bases from J; junction bases left unmatched: 4. CDR1 is LNHNV and CDR2 is YYDKDF in the germline V gene (reference sequence). The length of the CDR3 is 14 residues. The CDR3 nucleotides are TGTGCCACCAGCGGGGGGACAGGAACAGATACGCAGTATTTT. It specifies CATSGGTGTDTQYF.

The V and J genes are TRBV10-3 and TRBJ2-2; 8 bases fit TRBD1. Germline-derived CDR1 and CDR2 are ENHRY and SYGVKD. There are 16 residues in the CDR3. Unmatched junction bases numbered 3, after V lost 3 bases and J lost 0 bases. The CDR3 region has the DNA TGTGCCATCAGTGATATACAGGGGGCGAACACCGGGGAGCTGTTTTTT. Amino acid sequence: CAISDIQGANTGELFF.

The chain uses TRBV30 and TRBJ1-1; 8 positions agree with TRBD1. The V and J ends lost 2 bases and 0 bases, in that order; junction bases with no gene match: 5. The CDR3 extends over 15 amino acids. Germline CDR1 reads GTSNPN; CDR2 reads SVGIG (reference sequence). Here the CDR3 reads CAWSLQGQVNTEAFF. CDR3 nucleotide sequence: TGTGCCTGGAGTTTACAGGGACAGGTGAACACTGAAGCTTTCTTT.

V is TRBV10-3 and J is TRBJ2-7; 7 bases agree with TRBD2. The J segment lost 3 bases and the V segment lost 3 bases, leaving 5 bases of the junction unmatched. The germline V gene has CDR1 ENHRY and CDR2 SYGVKD. CDR3 length: 14 residues. CDR3 coding DNA: TGTGCCATCAGTGATGTTGGCGGGAGCTACGAGCAGTACTTC. Amino acids: CAISDVGGSYEQYF.

The chain combines TRBV9 with TRBJ2-1; 8 nucleotides align to TRBD2. CDR1 and CDR2 (germline): SGDLS, YYNGEE. V shed 3 bases, J shed 3 bases, and the junction held 2 bases outside the gene matches. This CDR3 has 14 residues. CDR3 sequence (DNA): TGTGCCAGCAGCGAAGGGACTAGCTACAATGAGCAGTTCTTC. Its protein is CASSEGTSYNEQFF.

V usage is TRBV10-3 and J usage is TRBJ2-2; 12 positions match TRBD2. Germline V gene data show CDR1 as ENHRY and CDR2 as SYGVKD. The CDR3 loop spans 18 amino acids. V lost 0 bases, J lost 5 bases, and 7 bases stayed unmatched. For the CDR3, the DNA is TGTGCCATCAGTGAGTCGGCTAGCGGGAGGGCCCGGACCGGGGAGCTGTTTTTT. Its translation: CAISESASGRARTGELFF.

This sequence joins TRBV4-1 and TRBJ2-7, with 13 bases fitting TRBD2. V lost 4 bases, J lost 5 bases, and 2 bases stayed unmatched. Germline values: CDR1 MGHRA, CDR2 YSYEKL. This CDR3 has 14 amino acids. This CDR3 is CASSLGLAGDEQYF. CDR3 coding DNA: TGCGCCAGCAGCCTAGGACTAGCGGGGGACGAGCAGTACTTC.

The rearrangement uses TRBV5-4 and TRBJ2-1; D might be TRBD2 (6 bases). The V gene's germline CDR1 is SGHNT and CDR2 YYREEE (reference sequence). The CDR3 sequence is 15 residues long. Deletions cut 7 bases from V and 2 bases from J, with 16 bases between. In DNA form, the CDR3 reads TGTGCCAGCGGGTCGCGGGAAGTTCCCTACAATGAGCAGTTCTTC. Protein: CASGSREVPYNEQFF.

The rearrangement joins TRBV11-2 to TRBJ2-5, with D perhaps matching TRBD1 (6 bases). The V end was cut by 2 bases, the J end by 1 base, with 8 bases between. This CDR3 has 14 amino acids. Per the germline V gene, CDR1 is SGHAT and CDR2 is FQNNGV. In nucleotides, the CDR3 is TGTGCCAGCAGCTTACAGGGGCGCCAAGAGACCCAGTACTTC. It yields the protein CASSLQGRQETQYF.

The chain carries TRBV5-1 and TRBJ2-2; 7 bases map to TRBD2. This CDR3 region has 14 residues. Per the germline V gene, CDR1 is SGHRS and CDR2 is YFSETQ. Germline trimming cut 7 bases from V and 3 bases from J; bases unmatched to any gene: 6. The CDR3 sequence: CASGRDQYTGELFF. The CDR3 nucleotides are TGCGCCAGCGGGAGGGACCAGTACACCGGGGAGCTGTTTTTT.

This clone was detected only once. The V gene is TRBV7-9, the J gene TRBJ2-3; 11 nucleotides align to TRBD2. J lost 0 bases, V lost 5 bases, and 7 bases had no gene match. The CDR3 runs to 17 residues. The germline gives CDR1 SEHNR, CDR2 FQNEAQ (reference sequence). In nucleotides, the CDR3 is TGTGCCAGCAGCCTGGGACTAGCGGATTATAGCACAGATACGCAGTATTTT. Its protein is CASSLGLADYSTDTQYF. The whole variable domain, remainder taken from reference TRBV7-9 and TRBJ2-3, is DTGVSQNPRHKITKRGQNVTFRCDPISEHNRLYWYRQTLGQGPEFLTYFQNEAQLEKSRLLSDRFSAERPKGSFSTLEIQRTEQGDSAMYLCASSLGLADYSTDTQYFGPGTRLTVL.

V is TRBV9 and J is TRBJ2-7; D is unclear. This CDR3 comprises 13 residues. Germline V gene sequence: CDR1 SGDLS, CDR2 YYNGEE. Trimming left V 0 bases short and J 2 bases short, with 6 bases between. CDR3 loop: CASSVGSPYEQYF. Here the CDR3 DNA reads TGTGCCAGCAGCGTAGGGAGTCCCTACGAGCAGTACTTC. Full variable domain (remainder filled in from reference TRBV9 and TRBJ2-7): DSGVTQTPKHLITATGQRVTLRCSPRSGDLSVYWYQQSLDQGLQFLIQYYNGEERAKGNILERFSAQQFPDLHSELNLSSLELGDSALYFCASSVGSPYEQYFGPGTRLTVT.

The rearrangement uses TRBV12-5 and TRBJ2-1; 7 nucleotides line up with TRBD2. CDR1 and CDR2 from the germline V gene are LGHNT and FRNRAP. The CDR3 runs 16 residues. V was pared by 7 bases and J by 4 bases, with 13 bases of the junction left unmatched. The CDR3 sequence is CASAPGPAGLYNEQFF. The CDR3, as DNA: TGTGCTAGTGCCCCCGGACCAGCGGGACTTTACAATGAGCAGTTCTTC. Using reference TRBV12-5 and TRBJ2-1 for the parts outside the CDR3, the full variable domain is DARVTQTPRHKVTEMGQEVTMRCQPILGHNTVFWYRQTMMQGLELLAYFRNRAPLDDSGMPKDRFSAEMPDATLATLKIQPSEPRDSAVYFCASAPGPAGLYNEQFFGPGTRLTVL.

This clone has only a few counts. The CDR3 DNA is TGTGCCAGCAGCTACGAGACAGGGGGCAGGCCTGAAGCTTTCTTT. Translating it yields CASSYETGGRPEAFF. The chain is built from TRBV28 and TRBJ1-1, with 10 positions matching TRBD1. CDR3 length: 15 amino acids. Trimming at V came to 6 bases and at J to 6 bases, leaving 10 bases not matched to a gene. Germline CDR1 reads MDHEN; CDR2 reads SYDVKM.

The rearrangement uses TRBV11-2 and TRBJ1-1, with D perhaps matching TRBD1 (5 bases). CDR1 is SGHAT, CDR2 FQNNGV, per germline. V was shortened by 1 base and J by 0 bases, with 9 bases between the two germline ends. The CDR3 has 15 amino acids. The CDR3 coding sequence is TGTGCCAGCAGCTTAGTGGCAGGGTTGAACACTGAAGCTTTCTTT. It codes for CASSLVAGLNTEAFF.